Shown below are 17 T cell receptor beta chains from a single sample sequenced in a study of blood T cells in healthy people across ages. A J-beta primer mix and a sample-barcoded 5' primer were used in a second PCR of roughly 6 to 12 cycles. Each CDR3 protein gets one entry after TCRdb re-called the 5' RACE reads with MiXCR. In the table there are roughly 800,000 distinct CDR3 sequences, approximately 55% of which are singletons. The sequenced material came from blood. The receptors were sampled from an elderly man in good health.

This clonotype was observed a handful of times. The V call is TRBV7-8, the J call TRBJ2-1, with 9 bases matching TRBD1. V lost 6 bases to trimming and J lost 5 bases; unmatched junction nucleotides: 8. Germline CDR1 and CDR2: SGHVS and FQNEAQ. CDR3 length equals 15 residues. CDR3 sequence (DNA): TGTGCCAGCAGGGGGTTGACAGGGGGAAACAATGAGCAGTTCTTC. As protein: CASRGLTGGNNEQFF.

The V call is TRBV27, the J call TRBJ2-6; the D gene is possibly TRBD2 (5 bases). V shed 5 bases and J shed 2 bases, with 13 bases lying between them. This CDR3 region has 16 residues. Germline loops: CDR1 MNHEY, CDR2 SMNVEV (reference sequence). CDR3 DNA: TGTGCCAGCAGTGCCCCCGCCGGGACTGGGGCCAACGTCCTGACTTTC. It codes for CASSAPAGTGANVLTF.

This chain links TRBV9 with TRBJ2-3; the match to TRBD2 covers 11 bases. The length of the CDR3 is 17 residues. With V trimmed by 4 bases and J by 1 base, 8 bases remained unmatched. Germline lookup yields CDR1 SGDLS and CDR2 YYNGEE. CDR3 residues: CASSFLGTSGGTDTQYF. The CDR3 bases are TGTGCCAGCAGCTTCCTCGGGACTAGCGGTGGCACAGATACGCAGTATTTT. The variable domain in full, completed from reference TRBV9 and TRBJ2-3, reads DSGVTQTPKHLITATGQRVTLRCSPRSGDLSVYWYQQSLDQGLQFLIQYYNGEERAKGNILERFSAQQFPDLHSELNLSSLELGDSALYFCASSFLGTSGGTDTQYFGPGTRLTVL.

The chain joins TRBV7-9 to TRBJ2-5, with 9 bases that match TRBD1. This CDR3 region has 15 residues. Germline V gives CDR1 SEHNR, CDR2 FQNEAQ (reference sequence). V lost 3 bases, J lost 6 bases, and 8 bases stayed unmatched. CDR3 DNA sequence: TGTGCCAGCAGCTTGGGACAGGGTTCGGGAAAGACCCAGTACTTC. This sequence encodes CASSLGQGSGKTQYF.

The rearrangement links TRBV29-1 to TRBJ2-4; 8 nucleotides line up with TRBD1. Germline lookup yields CDR1 SQVTM and CDR2 ANQGSEA. This CDR3 is 11 amino acids long. CDR3 in DNA: TGCAGTGCCGGACAGGGCAACATTCAGTACTTC. It codes for CSAGQGNIQYF. The full variable domain, rest sourced from reference TRBV29-1 and TRBJ2-4, is SAVISQKPSRDICQRGTSLTIQCQVDSQVTMMFWYRQQPGQSLTLIATANQGSEATYESGFVIDKFPISRPNLTFSTLTVSNMSPEDSSIYLCSAGQGNIQYFGAGTRLSVL.

The chain has TRBV10-3 and TRBJ2-7, with D tentatively TRBD1 (6 bases). V was trimmed by 2 bases and J by 2 bases, leaving 13 bases between them. CDR1 is ENHRY, CDR2 SYGVKD, per germline. There are 15 residues in the CDR3. The CDR3 region is CAISEPGQGTYEQYF. The CDR3 DNA sequence: TGTGCCATCAGTGAGCCCGGGCAGGGGACCTACGAGCAGTACTTC.

V and J are TRBV7-6 and TRBJ2-7, with D uncertain. The CDR3 is made up of 15 amino acids. Trimming stripped 1 base from V and 0 bases from J, with 10 bases between. Looked up from germline, CDR1 is SGHVS and CDR2 is FNYEAQ. This CDR3 reads CASSLGAQVSYEQYF. CDR3 DNA sequence: TGTGCCAGCAGCTTAGGCGCCCAGGTCTCCTACGAGCAGTACTTC.

V usage is TRBV2 and J usage is TRBJ2-3, with a weak D call TRBD1 (7 bases). The CDR3 covers 15 residues. Trimming shortened V by 8 bases and J by 9 bases, and 24 bases separated the two germline ends. Germline CDR1 is SNHLY and CDR2 is FYNNEI. In DNA form, the CDR3 reads TGTGCCAGCCTGGAGGGGGCGATCTCTGGGGGGACGCAGTATTTT. It is translated as CASLEGAISGGTQYF.

This clonotype was picked up a small number of times. The rearrangement links TRBV7-2 to TRBJ2-3, with D perhaps matching TRBD1 (5 bases). The germline CDR1 and CDR2 sequences are SGHTA and FQGNSA. Trimming left V 11 bases short and J 6 bases short, with 15 bases between. The CDR3 is 12 amino acids. CDR3 amino acids: CAQSQSGDTQYF. CDR3 DNA sequence: TGTGCCCAAAGCCAGTCAGGGGATACGCAGTATTTT.

The rearrangement joins TRBV20-1 to TRBJ2-7; 7 positions match TRBD2. V was pared by 6 bases and J by 6 bases, with 11 bases of the junction left unmatched. Germline V CDR1 and CDR2: DFQATT, SNEGSKA (reference sequence). The CDR3 is 13 residues long. In nucleotides, the CDR3 is TGCAGTGCCGACCGTCGCGGGAGTTCCGAGCAGTACTTC. Translation gives CSADRRGSSEQYF.

This clonotype was seen only a few times. The chain couples TRBV6-1 to TRBJ2-7, with 9 nucleotides matching TRBD2. Germline V gene sequence: CDR1 MNHNS, CDR2 SASEGT. The CDR3 sequence is 18 residues long. V was clipped by 5 bases and J by 1 base; unmatched bases: 15. CDR3 sequence (DNA): TGTGCCAGCAGTCTCTTGGGATCTAGCGGGATCCTTTCCTACGAGCAGTACTTC. Translating gives CASSLLGSSGILSYEQYF.

The J gene is TRBJ2-4, the V gene TRBV28; 9 bases match TRBD2. The end of the DNA fits TRBJ2-7 better, so the J call may be wrong. The CDR3 length is 15 residues. From germline, CDR1 is MDHEN and CDR2 SYDVKM. The CDR3 sequence is CASKMGAGGFYEQYF. CDR3 DNA: TGTGCCAGCAAGATGGGAGCGGGGGGTTTCTACGAGCAGTACTTC.

The chain recombines TRBV2 with TRBJ2-3; D not certain. V was clipped by 5 bases and J by 0 bases, with 12 bases between them. This CDR3 comprises 15 residues. Germline CDR1 is SNHLY and CDR2 is FYNNEI. The CDR3 DNA sequence: TGTGCCAGCAGTTTTAACGAGCTAAGCACAGATACGCAGTATTTT. Translation gives CASSFNELSTDTQYF.

This clonotype was counted between two and nine times. This rearrangement joins TRBV21-1 to TRBJ2-5; no DNA check was done on the table's D call, TRBD1. TRBV21-1 represents a pseudogene. The CDR3 covers 16 residues. This chain's CDR3 is CASSKRQRGLQETQYF. CDR3 nucleotides: TGTGCCAGCAGCAAACGGCAAAGGGGGCTCCAAGAGACCCAGTACTTC.

The gene calls are TRBV21-1 and TRBJ2-5; the D call in the table, TRBD1, was not verified against the DNA. TRBV21-1 is labeled a pseudogene. CDR3 length: 15 amino acids. CDR3 DNA: TGTGCCAGCAGCAACCAAGACAGGGAGACTGATGAGCAGTACTTC. It translates to CASSNQDRETDEQYF.

This sequence joins TRBV12-5 and TRBJ1-6; D unclear. The germline V gene has CDR1 LGHNT and CDR2 FRNRAP. Trimming stripped 4 bases from V and 14 bases from J, with 12 bases between. This CDR3 contains 12 residues. For the CDR3, the DNA is TGTGCTAGTGGTTACTCCAGGCTATCCCTCCACTTT. Protein product: CASGYSRLSLHF.

V usage is TRBV3-1 and J usage is TRBJ2-1; D is ambiguous. There are 12 residues in the CDR3. Germline assignment: CDR1 LGHDT and CDR2 YNNKEL (reference sequence). V was cut by 2 bases and J by 7 bases, with 6 bases left in between. The CDR3 bases are TGTGCCAGCAGCCAAACGTGGAATGAGCAGTTCTTC. Encoded protein: CASSQTWNEQFF.